The sequence of this TCR beta chain was determined in a study of blood T cell repertoires in COVID-19. At the level of the study: Sites across the United States, Italy and Spain contributed samples from acute and convalescent COVID-19.

As processed by the authors: Scientists estimated how many nucleated cells there were by amplifying reference gene primers. Only in-frame clones appear in the TCRdb table, and some are missing; sequencing was by immunoSEQ multiplex PCR. V and J calls and clone size are given by that table; D and trimming were obtained from the DNA. The sample carries approximately 190,000 clones, approximately 79% recorded once. J lost 1 base, V lost 3 bases, and 6 bases had no gene match. This CDR3 spans 15 amino acids. CDR1 SGHRS and CDR2 YFSETQ come from the germline V gene. The source material was peripheral blood. This sequence joins TRBV5-1 and TRBJ1-2; 7 positions match TRBD1. The source of this sequence is a man between 25 and 39 years old with active or convalescent COVID-19. The CDR3 sequence is CASSSGDRVNYGYTF. CDR3 in DNA: TGCGCCAGCAGCTCAGGGGACAGAGTTAACTATGGCTACACCTTC.